The 8 T cell receptor beta chains below come from one sample, sequenced in a study of T cells after yellow fever vaccination. MiXCR was run by TCRdb on the 5' RACE reads, yielding one entry per CDR3 protein. The sample has roughly 120,000 distinct CDR3 sequences; 7% to 8.5% are singletons. Specimen: CD8+ T cells sorted from PBMCs, collected 45 days after the yellow fever booster vaccination. Every receptor here comes from a man aged 25-40 years who received the YFV17D yellow fever vaccine.

The sample holds many counts of this clonotype. This chain connects TRBV10-2 to TRBJ2-3; D ambiguous. This CDR3 contains 14 residues. The germline gives CDR1 WSHSY, CDR2 SAAADI. Trimming stripped 8 bases from V and 0 bases from J, with 12 bases between. The CDR3: CASLTGSSTDTQYF. In DNA form, the CDR3 reads TGCGCCAGCCTTACTGGTAGTAGCACAGATACGCAGTATTTT.

There are a few counts of this clonotype. This chain links TRBV7-2 with TRBJ2-7, with TRBD1 identical over 9 bases. Germline V lookup: CDR1 SGHTA, CDR2 FQGNSA. CDR3 length: 14 residues. The junction had 3 bases not matched to a gene; V was cut back by 0 bases and J by 6 bases. The CDR3: CASSLAGQGLEQYF. CDR3 sequence (DNA): TGTGCCAGCAGCTTAGCGGGACAGGGTCTCGAGCAGTACTTC.

Many counts were recorded for this clonotype. The rearrangement joins TRBV12-3 or TRBV12-4 to TRBJ2-3; weak D call: TRBD2 (6 bases). The CDR3 has 13 amino acids. Trimming left V 8 bases short and J 2 bases short, with 11 bases between. The CDR3 DNA reads as TGTGCCAGCTGGGGACTTACCACAGATACGCAGTATTTT. It specifies CASWGLTTDTQYF.

This clonotype appeared a few times. The genes are TRBV7-2 and TRBJ2-2; possible D gene TRBD1, 6 bases. Germline loops: CDR1 SGHTA, CDR2 FQGNSA. V lost 4 bases, J lost 3 bases, and 18 bases lay in between. This CDR3 is 17 amino acids long. The CDR3 bases are TGTGCCAGCAGCTCCCAGGTAGCCCACAGGGACACCGGGGAGCTGTTTTTT. It yields the protein CASSSQVAHRDTGELFF.

This chain connects TRBV2 to TRBJ2-6, with D perhaps assigned TRBD1 or TRBD2 (5 bases each). Germline assignment: CDR1 SNHLY and CDR2 FYNNEI. The CDR3 is 14 residues long. Trimming pared 10 bases from V and 2 bases from J, leaving 12 bases between. The CDR3 DNA reads TGTGCCATCCACCGGGGCCCTGGGGCCAACGTCCTGACTTTC. Residues: CAIHRGPGANVLTF.

The table lists this clonotype with many counts. This chain connects TRBV16 to TRBJ2-5, with unresolved D. Germline values: CDR1 KGHSY, CDR2 FQNENV. The V and J ends lost 2 bases and 5 bases respectively, with 9 bases between them. This CDR3 is built from 13 residues. The CDR3 DNA follows: TGTGCCAGCAGCCAAGACCCAGACGAGACCCAGTACTTC. It yields the protein CASSQDPDETQYF.

This clonotype was seen only a few times. V is TRBV7-9 and J is TRBJ1-5; D possibly corresponds to TRBD1 (5 bases). The germline V gene has CDR1 SEHNR and CDR2 FQNEAQ (reference sequence). The V and J ends lost 5 bases and 6 bases respectively, with 20 bases between them. This CDR3 is 16 amino acids long. CDR3 protein: CASSGQEFGAAQPQHF. The CDR3 DNA is TGTGCCAGCAGCGGGCAGGAGTTCGGGGCGGCTCAGCCCCAGCATTTT. Based on the CDR3 plus reference TRBV7-9 and TRBJ1-5, the full variable domain is DTGVSQNPRHKITKRGQNVTFRCDPISEHNRLYWYRQTLGQGPEFLTYFQNEAQLEKSRLLSDRFSAERPKGSFSTLEIQRTEQGDSAMYLCASSGQEFGAAQPQHFGDGTRLSIL.

This clonotype was recorded many times. This chain uses TRBV12-3 or TRBV12-4 with TRBJ2-1; TRBD2 aligns across 8 bases. The V segment lost 8 bases and the J segment 6 bases; nucleotides outside the gene matches: 6. The CDR3 is made up of 13 amino acids. The CDR3 DNA follows: TGTGCCAGCTGTCGGGGGGGGGGCAATGAGCAGTTCTTC. Amino acids: CASCRGGGNEQFF.